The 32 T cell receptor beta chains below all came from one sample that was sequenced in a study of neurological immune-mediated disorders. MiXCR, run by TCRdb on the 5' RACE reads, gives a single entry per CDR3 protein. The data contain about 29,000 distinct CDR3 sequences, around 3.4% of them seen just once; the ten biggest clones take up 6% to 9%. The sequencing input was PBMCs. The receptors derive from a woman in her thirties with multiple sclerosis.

The CDR3 is CASSLERGTRHTQYF. For the CDR3, the DNA is TGTGCCAGCAGCTTAGAGCGGGGAACGCGCCATACGCAGTATTTT. The V call is TRBV7-2, the J call TRBJ2-3; 7 bases line up with TRBD2. Losses at the gene ends were 1 base for V and 7 bases for J; bases not matched to a gene: 8. CDR3 size: 15 residues. Germline CDR1 and CDR2: SGHTA and FQGNSA.

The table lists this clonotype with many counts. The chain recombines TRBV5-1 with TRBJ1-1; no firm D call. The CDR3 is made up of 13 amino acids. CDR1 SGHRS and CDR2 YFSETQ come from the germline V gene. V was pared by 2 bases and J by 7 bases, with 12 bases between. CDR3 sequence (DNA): TGCGCCAGCAGCTTCATAGGGTCCAGTGAAGCTTTCTTT. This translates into CASSFIGSSEAFF.

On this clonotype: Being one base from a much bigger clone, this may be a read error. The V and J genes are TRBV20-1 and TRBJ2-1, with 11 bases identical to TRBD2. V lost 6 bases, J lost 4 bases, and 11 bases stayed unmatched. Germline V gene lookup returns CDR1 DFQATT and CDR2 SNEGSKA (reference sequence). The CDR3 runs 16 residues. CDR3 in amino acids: CSARLTSGNLYNEQFF. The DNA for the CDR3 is TGCAGTGCCAGACTGACTAGCGGGAACCTTTACAATGAGCAGTTCTTC.

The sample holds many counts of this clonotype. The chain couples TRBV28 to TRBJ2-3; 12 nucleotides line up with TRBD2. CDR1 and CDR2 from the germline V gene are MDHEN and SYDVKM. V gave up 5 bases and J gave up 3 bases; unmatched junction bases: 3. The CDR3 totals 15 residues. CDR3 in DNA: TGTGCCAGCAGTCAAGGGACTAGCGGGACAGATACGCAGTATTTT. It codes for CASSQGTSGTDTQYF.

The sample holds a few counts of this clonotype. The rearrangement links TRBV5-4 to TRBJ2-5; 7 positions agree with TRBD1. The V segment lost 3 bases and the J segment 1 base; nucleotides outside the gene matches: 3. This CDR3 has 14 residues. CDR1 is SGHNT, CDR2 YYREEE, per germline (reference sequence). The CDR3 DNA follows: TGTGCCAGCAGCTCCAGGGGGACCCAAGAGACCCAGTACTTC. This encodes CASSSRGTQETQYF.

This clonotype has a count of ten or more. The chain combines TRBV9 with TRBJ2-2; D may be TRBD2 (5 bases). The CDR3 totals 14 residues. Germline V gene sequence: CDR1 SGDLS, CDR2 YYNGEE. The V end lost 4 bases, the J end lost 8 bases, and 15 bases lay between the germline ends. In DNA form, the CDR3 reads TGTGCCAGCAGCCGTATACTAGTTCGGGGGGAGCTGTTTTTT. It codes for CASSRILVRGELFF.

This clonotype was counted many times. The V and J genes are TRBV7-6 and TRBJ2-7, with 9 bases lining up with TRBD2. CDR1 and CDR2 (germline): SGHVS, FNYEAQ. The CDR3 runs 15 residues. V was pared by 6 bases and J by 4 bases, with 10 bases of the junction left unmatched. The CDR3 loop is CASSIGGTSQYEQYF. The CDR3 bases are TGTGCCAGCAGTATAGGGGGGACTAGCCAGTACGAGCAGTACTTC.

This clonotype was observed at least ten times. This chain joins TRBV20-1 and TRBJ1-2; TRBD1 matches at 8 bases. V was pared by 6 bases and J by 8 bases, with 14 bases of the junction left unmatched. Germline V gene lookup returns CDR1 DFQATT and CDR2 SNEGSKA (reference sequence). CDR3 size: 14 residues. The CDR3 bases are TGCAGTGCCCCCCGGAAAGGACAGGGATGGGGCTACACCTTC. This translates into CSAPRKGQGWGYTF.

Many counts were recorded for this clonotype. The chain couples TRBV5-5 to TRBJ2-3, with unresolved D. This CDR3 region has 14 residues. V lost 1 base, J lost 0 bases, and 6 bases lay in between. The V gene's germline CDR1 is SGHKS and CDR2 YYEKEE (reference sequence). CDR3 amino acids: CASSLQFSTDTQYF. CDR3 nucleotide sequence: TGTGCCAGCAGCTTGCAATTTAGCACAGATACGCAGTATTTT.

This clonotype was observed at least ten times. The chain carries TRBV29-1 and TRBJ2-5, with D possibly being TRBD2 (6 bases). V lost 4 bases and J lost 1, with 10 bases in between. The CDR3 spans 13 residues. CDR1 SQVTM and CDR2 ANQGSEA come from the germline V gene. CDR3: CSVAGSGQETQYF. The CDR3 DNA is TGCAGCGTTGCCGGGAGCGGCCAAGAGACCCAGTACTTC.

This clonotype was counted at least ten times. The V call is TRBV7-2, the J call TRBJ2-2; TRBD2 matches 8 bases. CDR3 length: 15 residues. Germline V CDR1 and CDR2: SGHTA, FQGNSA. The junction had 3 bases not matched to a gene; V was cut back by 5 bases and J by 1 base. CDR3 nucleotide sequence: TGTGCCAGCAGCGGGACTAGAGGGAACACCGGGGAGCTGTTTTTT. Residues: CASSGTRGNTGELFF.

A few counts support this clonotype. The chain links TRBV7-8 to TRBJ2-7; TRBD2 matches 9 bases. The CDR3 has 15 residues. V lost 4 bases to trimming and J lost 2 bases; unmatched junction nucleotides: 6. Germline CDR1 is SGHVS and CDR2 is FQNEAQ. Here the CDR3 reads CASSWAGGSPYEQYF. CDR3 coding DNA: TGTGCCAGCAGCTGGGCGGGAGGGAGTCCCTACGAGCAGTACTTC.

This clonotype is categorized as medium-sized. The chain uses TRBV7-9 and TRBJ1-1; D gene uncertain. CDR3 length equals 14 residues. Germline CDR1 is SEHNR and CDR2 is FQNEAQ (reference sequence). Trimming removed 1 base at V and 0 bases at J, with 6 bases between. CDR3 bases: TGTGCCAGCAGCTTAGTGGGGTTGAACACTGAAGCTTTCTTT. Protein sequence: CASSLVGLNTEAFF. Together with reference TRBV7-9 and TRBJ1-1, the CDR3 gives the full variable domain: DTGVSQNPRHKITKRGQNVTFRCDPISEHNRLYWYRQTLGQGPEFLTYFQNEAQLEKSRLLSDRFSAERPKGSFSTLEIQRTEQGDSAMYLCASSLVGLNTEAFFGQGTRLTVV.

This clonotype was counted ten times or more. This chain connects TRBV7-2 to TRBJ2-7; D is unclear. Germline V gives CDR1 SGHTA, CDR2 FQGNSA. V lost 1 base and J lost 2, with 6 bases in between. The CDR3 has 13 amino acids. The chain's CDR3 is CASSLDRAYEQYF. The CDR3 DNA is TGTGCCAGCAGCTTAGACAGAGCCTACGAGCAGTACTTC.

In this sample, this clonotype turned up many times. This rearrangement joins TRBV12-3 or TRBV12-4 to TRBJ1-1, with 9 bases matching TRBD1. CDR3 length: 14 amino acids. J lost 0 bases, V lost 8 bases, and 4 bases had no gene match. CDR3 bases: TGTGCCAGCTTACAGGGGGCCTTGAACACTGAAGCTTTCTTT. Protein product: CASLQGALNTEAFF.

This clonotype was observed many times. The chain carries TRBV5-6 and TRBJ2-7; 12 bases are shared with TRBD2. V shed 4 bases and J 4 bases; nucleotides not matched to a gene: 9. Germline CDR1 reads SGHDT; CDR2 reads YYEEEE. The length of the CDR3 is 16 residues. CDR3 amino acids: CASSPPGTSGSYEQYF. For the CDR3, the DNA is TGTGCCAGCAGCCCTCCCGGGACTAGCGGGTCATACGAGCAGTACTTC.

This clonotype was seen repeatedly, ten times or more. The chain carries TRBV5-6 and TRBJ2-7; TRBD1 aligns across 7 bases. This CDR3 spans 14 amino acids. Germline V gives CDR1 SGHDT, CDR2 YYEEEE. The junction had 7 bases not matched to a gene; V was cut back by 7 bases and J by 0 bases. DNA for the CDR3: TGTGCCAGCGGACGACAGGGTAACTCCTACGAGCAGTACTTC. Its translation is CASGRQGNSYEQYF.

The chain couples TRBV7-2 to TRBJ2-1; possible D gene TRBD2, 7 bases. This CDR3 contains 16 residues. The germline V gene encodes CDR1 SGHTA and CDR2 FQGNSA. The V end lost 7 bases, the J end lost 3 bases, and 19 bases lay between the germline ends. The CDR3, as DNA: TGTGCCAGCACGCTTAAAGGGCGGGGGCTCTACAATGAGCAGTTCTTC. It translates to CASTLKGRGLYNEQFF.

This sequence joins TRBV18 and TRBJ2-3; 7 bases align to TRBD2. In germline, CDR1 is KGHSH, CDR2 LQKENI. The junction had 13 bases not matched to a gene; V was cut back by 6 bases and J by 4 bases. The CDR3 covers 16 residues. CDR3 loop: CASSINGGLVSDTQYF. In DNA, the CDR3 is TGTGCCAGCTCCATCAACGGGGGGTTGGTATCAGATACGCAGTATTTT.

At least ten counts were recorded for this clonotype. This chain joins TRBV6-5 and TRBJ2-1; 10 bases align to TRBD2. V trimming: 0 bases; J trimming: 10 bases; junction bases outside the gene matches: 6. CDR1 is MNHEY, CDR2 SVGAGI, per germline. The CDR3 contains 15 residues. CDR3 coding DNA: TGTGCCAGCAGTTACTCGATTCTAGCGGGAGACGAGCAGTTCTTC. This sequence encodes CASSYSILAGDEQFF.

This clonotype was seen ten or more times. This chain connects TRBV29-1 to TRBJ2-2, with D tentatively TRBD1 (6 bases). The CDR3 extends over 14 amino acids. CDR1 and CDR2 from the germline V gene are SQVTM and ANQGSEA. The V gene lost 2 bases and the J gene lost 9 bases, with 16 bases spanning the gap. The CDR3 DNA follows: TGCAGCGTTGAAACCCGGCAGGGGTCAAGGGAGCTGTTTTTT. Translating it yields CSVETRQGSRELFF.

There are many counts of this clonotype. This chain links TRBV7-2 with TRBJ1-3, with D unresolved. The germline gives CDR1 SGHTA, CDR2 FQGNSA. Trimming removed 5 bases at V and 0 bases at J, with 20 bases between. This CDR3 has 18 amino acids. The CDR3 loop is CASSPRILVESSGNTIYF. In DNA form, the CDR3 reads TGTGCCAGCAGCCCTAGGATCTTGGTCGAAAGCTCTGGAAACACCATATATTTT.

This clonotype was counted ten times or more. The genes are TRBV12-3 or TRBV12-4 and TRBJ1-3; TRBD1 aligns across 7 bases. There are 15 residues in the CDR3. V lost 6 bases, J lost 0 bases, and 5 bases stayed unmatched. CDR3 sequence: CASRPGQNSGNTIYF. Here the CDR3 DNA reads TGTGCCAGCAGGCCGGGACAGAACTCTGGAAACACCATATATTTT.

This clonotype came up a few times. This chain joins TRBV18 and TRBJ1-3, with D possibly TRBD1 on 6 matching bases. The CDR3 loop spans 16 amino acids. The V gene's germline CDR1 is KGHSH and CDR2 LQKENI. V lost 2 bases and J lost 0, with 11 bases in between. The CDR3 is CASSPNTGNSGNTIYF. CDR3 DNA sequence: TGTGCCAGCTCACCAAACACAGGGAACTCTGGAAACACCATATATTTT.

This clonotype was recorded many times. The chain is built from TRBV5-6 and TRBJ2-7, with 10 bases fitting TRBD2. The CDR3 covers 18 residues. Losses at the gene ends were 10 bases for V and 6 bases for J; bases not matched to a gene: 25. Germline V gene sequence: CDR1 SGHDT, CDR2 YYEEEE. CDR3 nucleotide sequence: TGTGCCTGGAGTACCGGGACTAGCGCCTGGGGGAGAGTTTTCGAGCAGTACTTC. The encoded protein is CAWSTGTSAWGRVFEQYF. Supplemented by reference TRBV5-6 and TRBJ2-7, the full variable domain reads DAGVTQSPTHLIKTRGQQVTLRCSPKSGHDTVSWYQQALGQGPQFIFQYYEEEERQRGNFPDRFSGHQFPNYSSELNVNALLLGDSALYLCAWSTGTSAWGRVFEQYFGPGTRLTVT.

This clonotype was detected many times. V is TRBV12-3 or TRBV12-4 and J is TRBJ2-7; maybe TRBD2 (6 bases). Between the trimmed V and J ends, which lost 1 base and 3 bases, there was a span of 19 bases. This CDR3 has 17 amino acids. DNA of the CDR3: TGTGCCAGCAGTTTAGTTAGCGGTTCCACGGGGCACTACGAGCAGTACTTC. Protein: CASSLVSGSTGHYEQYF.

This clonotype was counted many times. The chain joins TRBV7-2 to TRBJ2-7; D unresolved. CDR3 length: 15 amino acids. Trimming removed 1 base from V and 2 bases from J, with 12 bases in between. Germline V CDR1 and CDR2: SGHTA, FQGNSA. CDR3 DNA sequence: TGTGCCAGCAGCTTAGTGGCAGGACCACCCTACGAGCAGTACTTC. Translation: CASSLVAGPPYEQYF.

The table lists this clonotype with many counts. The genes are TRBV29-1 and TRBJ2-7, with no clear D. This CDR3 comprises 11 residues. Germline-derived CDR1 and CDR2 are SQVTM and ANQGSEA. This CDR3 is CTDPPADEQYF. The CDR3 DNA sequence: TGCACCGACCCCCCGGCGGACGAGCAGTACTTC.

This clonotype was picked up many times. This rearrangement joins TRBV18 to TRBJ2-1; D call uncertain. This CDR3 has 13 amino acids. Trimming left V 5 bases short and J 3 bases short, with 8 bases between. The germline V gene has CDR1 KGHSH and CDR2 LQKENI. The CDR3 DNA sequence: TGTGCCAGCTCATCGTCCAGCTACAATGAGCAGTTCTTC. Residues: CASSSSSYNEQFF.

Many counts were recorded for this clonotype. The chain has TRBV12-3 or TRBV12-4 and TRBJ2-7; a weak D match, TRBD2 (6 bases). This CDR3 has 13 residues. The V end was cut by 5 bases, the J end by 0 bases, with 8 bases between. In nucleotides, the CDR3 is TGTGCCAGCAGTCGGGACTTCTCCTACGAGCAGTACTTC. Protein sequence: CASSRDFSYEQYF.

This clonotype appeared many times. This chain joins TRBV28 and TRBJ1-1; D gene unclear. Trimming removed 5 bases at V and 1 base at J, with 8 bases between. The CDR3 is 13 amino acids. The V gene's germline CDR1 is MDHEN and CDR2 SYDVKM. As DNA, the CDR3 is TGTGCCAGCAGTCCATACCCGAACACTGAAGCTTTCTTT. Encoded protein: CASSPYPNTEAFF.

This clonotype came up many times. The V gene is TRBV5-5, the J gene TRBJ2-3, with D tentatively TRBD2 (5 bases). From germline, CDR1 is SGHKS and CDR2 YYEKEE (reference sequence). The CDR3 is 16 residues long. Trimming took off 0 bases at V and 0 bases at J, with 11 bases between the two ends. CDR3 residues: CASSLAHGLSTDTQYF. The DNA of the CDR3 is TGTGCCAGCAGCTTGGCCCACGGACTTAGCACAGATACGCAGTATTTT.